This entry lists 9 T cell receptor beta chains sequenced from one sample in a study of PD-L1 blockade in urothelial cancer. The protocol was immunoSEQ multiplex PCR, while the TCRdb copy is restricted to in-frame clones and leaves out a portion. The sample consists of 45,000 to 55,000 clones, about 86% of them appearing once. As for time point: peripheral blood 6 weeks after treatment start. The material was PBMCs, obtained around atezolizumab (anti-PD-L1) treatment. Receptors originate from a man in his 60s with urothelial cancer.

This chain connects TRBV6-1 to TRBJ2-2; 8 positions agree with TRBD2. This CDR3 contains 20 residues. V lost 2 bases and J lost 7; bases outside the gene matches: 21. Germline V gives CDR1 MNHNS, CDR2 SASEGT. The CDR3 spells CASSESRRGERGGTSGELFF. The CDR3 region has the DNA TGTGCCAGCAGTGAATCCCGTAGGGGCGAACGGGGGGGGACAAGCGGGGAGCTGTTTTTT.

The V and J genes are TRBV6-6 and TRBJ1-1; TRBD1 is a possible D gene (5 bases). V lost 0 bases and J 4 bases, leaving 12 bases between the germline ends. Germline lookup yields CDR1 MNHNY and CDR2 SVGAGI (reference sequence). The CDR3 totals 15 residues. The CDR3 DNA follows: TGTGCCAGCAGTTACTCCCAGGCCGGGGGCACTGAAGCTTTCTTT. Amino acids: CASSYSQAGGTEAFF.

The chain combines TRBV2 with TRBJ2-1; TRBD2 agrees at 10 bases. The CDR3 contains 16 residues. Germline V gene data show CDR1 as SNHLY and CDR2 as FYNNEI. The ends lost 4 bases at V and 15 bases at J; junction bases unmatched: 18. CDR3 DNA: TGTGCCAGCAGTGTCGGATTAGCGGGGGGTGGGGGTGCCCCGTTCTTC. It specifies CASSVGLAGGGGAPFF.

This chain links TRBV10-1 with TRBJ1-2; TRBD1 matches at 7 bases. CDR1 WNHNN and CDR2 SYGVQD come from the germline V gene (reference sequence). V shed 6 bases and J 4 bases; nucleotides not matched to a gene: 5. CDR3 length: 13 residues. DNA of the CDR3: TGCGCCAGCAGGAGGACAGGAACCTATGGCTACACCTTC. Protein: CASRRTGTYGYTF.

The CDR3 DNA reads as TGTGCCAGCAGCACCCCGGACGGTCGGGGGACAGATACGCAGTATTTT. Its translation is CASSTPDGRGTDTQYF. The chain has TRBV11-2 and TRBJ2-3, with D possibly TRBD2 on 6 matching bases. The CDR3 has 16 amino acids. Per the germline V gene, CDR1 is SGHAT and CDR2 is FQNNGV. V was clipped by 5 bases and J by 3 bases, with 18 bases between them.

This rearrangement joins TRBV11-2 to TRBJ1-2; 8 nucleotides line up with TRBD1. After removal of 5 bases from V and 7 bases from J, the junction contained 12 bases not matched to a gene. CDR1 and CDR2 (germline): SGHAT, FQNNGV. CDR3 length: 15 amino acids. The CDR3 nucleotides are TGTGCCAGCAGCGTATATTCAGGGGGCGCAAGTGGCTACACCTTC. Translating gives CASSVYSGGASGYTF. Full variable domain (missing parts from reference TRBV11-2 and TRBJ1-2): EAGVAQSPRYKIIEKRQSVAFWCNPISGHATLYWYQQILGQGPKLLIQFQNNGVVDDSQLPKDRFSAERLKGVDSTLKIQPAKLEDSAVYLCASSVYSGGASGYTFGSGTRLTVV.

The gene calls are TRBV18 and TRBJ1-1; D is unclear. V lost 2 bases and J 2 bases, leaving 6 bases between the germline ends. Germline loops: CDR1 KGHSH, CDR2 LQKENI. The CDR3 is 13 amino acids. CDR3: CASSPVANTEAFF. In DNA form, the CDR3 reads TGTGCCAGCTCACCAGTGGCAAACACTGAAGCTTTCTTT.

The V gene is TRBV19, the J gene TRBJ2-7, with a tentative D call TRBD1 (6 bases). Per the germline V gene, CDR1 is LNHDA and CDR2 is SQIVND (reference sequence). This CDR3 has 16 residues. V shed 2 bases and J shed 5 bases, with 19 bases lying between them. The CDR3 DNA is TGTGCCAGTAGTATAAGGCACGGACAGTCCAAAGACGAGCAGTACTTC. Translating it yields CASSIRHGQSKDEQYF. The full variable domain, its missing parts supplied by reference TRBV19 and TRBJ2-7, is DGGITQSPKYLFRKEGQNVTLSCEQNLNHDAMYWYRQDPGQGLRLIYYSQIVNDFQKGDIAEGYSVSREKKESFPLTVTSAQKNPTAFYLCASSIRHGQSKDEQYFGPGTRLTVT.

The chain recombines TRBV11-2 with TRBJ1-1; tentatively, D is TRBD1 (5 bases). Trimming removed 5 bases from V and 5 bases from J, with 21 bases in between. Looked up from germline, CDR1 is SGHAT and CDR2 is FQNNGV. The CDR3 has 16 residues. The CDR3 DNA reads TGTGCCAGCAGCCCCGTACAGGAAGGGAAGTGGACTGAAGCTTTCTTT. Translated, it gives CASSPVQEGKWTEAFF.